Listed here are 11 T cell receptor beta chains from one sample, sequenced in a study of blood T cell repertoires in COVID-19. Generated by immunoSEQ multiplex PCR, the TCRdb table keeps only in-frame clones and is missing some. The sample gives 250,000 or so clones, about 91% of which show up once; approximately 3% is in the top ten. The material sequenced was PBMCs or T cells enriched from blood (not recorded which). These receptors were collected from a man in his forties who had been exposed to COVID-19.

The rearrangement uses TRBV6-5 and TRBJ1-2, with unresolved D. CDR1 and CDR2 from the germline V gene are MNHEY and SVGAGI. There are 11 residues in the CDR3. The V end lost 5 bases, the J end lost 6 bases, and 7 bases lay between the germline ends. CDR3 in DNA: TGTGCCAGCAGTAGAACAGATGGCTACACCTTC. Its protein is CASSRTDGYTF.

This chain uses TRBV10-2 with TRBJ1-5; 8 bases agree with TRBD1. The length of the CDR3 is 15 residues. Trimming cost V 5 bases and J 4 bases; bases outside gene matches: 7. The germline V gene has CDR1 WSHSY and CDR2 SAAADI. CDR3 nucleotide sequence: TGCGCCAGCAGTAAAGGGACAGGTTGGAATCAGCCCCAGCATTTT. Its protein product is CASSKGTGWNQPQHF.

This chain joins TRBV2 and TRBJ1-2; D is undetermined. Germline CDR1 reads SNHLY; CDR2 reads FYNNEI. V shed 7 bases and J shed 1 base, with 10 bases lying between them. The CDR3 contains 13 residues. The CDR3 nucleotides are TGTGCCAGCATCTTTTCAGTTAACTATGGCTACACCTTC. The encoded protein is CASIFSVNYGYTF.

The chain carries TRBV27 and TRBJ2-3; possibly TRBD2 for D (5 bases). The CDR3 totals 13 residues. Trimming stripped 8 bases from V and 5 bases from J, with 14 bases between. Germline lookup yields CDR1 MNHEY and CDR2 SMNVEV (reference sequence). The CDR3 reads CASRRRLGDTQYF. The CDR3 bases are TGTGCCAGCCGACGGAGGCTTGGAGATACGCAGTATTTT.

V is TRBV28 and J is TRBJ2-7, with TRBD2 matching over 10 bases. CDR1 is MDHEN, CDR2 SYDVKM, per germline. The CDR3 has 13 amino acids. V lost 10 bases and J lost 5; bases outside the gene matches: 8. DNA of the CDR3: TGTGCCACTTCGAGCGGGAGGGCCAACGAGCAGTACTTC. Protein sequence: CATSSGRANEQYF.

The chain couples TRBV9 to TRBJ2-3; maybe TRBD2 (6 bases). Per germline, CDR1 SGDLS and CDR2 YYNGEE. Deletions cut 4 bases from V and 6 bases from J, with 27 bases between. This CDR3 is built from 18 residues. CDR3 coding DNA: TGTGCCAGCAGCCCCCGAAGTGGCGGGGAGCTCGTTGACGATACGCAGTATTTT. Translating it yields CASSPRSGGELVDDTQYF. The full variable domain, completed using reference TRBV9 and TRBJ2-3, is DSGVTQTPKHLITATGQRVTLRCSPRSGDLSVYWYQQSLDQGLQFLIQYYNGEERAKGNILERFSAQQFPDLHSELNLSSLELGDSALYFCASSPRSGGELVDDTQYFGPGTRLTVL.

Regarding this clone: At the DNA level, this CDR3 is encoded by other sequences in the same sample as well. The CDR3 spells CASSSAGTSGNTIYF. The DNA for the CDR3 is TGCGCCAGCAGCTCCGCGGGGACCTCTGGAAACACCATATATTTT. This rearrangement joins TRBV5-1 to TRBJ1-3, with a weak D call TRBD1 (5 bases). Deletions cut 3 bases from V and 0 bases from J, with 10 bases between. Germline V gives CDR1 SGHRS, CDR2 YFSETQ. This CDR3 region has 15 residues.

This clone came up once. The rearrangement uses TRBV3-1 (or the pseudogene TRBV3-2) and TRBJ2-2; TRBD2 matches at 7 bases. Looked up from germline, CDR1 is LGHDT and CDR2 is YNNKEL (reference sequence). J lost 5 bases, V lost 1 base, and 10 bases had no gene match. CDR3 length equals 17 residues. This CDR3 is CASSQGSAGVRTGELFF. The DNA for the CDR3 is TGTGCCAGCAGCCAAGGTTCGGCGGGAGTAAGGACCGGGGAGCTGTTTTTT.

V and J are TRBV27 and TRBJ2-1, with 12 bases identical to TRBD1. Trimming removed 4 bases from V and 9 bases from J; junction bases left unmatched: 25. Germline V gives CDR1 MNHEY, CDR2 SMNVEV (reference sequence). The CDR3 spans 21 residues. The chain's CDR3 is CASSSLEGTGGINLLYGEQFF. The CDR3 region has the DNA TGTGCCAGCAGTTCTCTCGAAGGGACAGGGGGCATTAACCTCCTATATGGTGAGCAGTTCTTC.

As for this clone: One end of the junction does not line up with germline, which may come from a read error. The DNA of the CDR3 is TGTGCCAGCAGCTTAGCTGGAGACAGCGAATCAAACTTT. This sequence encodes CASSLAGDSESNF. The genes are TRBV7-9 and TRBJ1-1, with D possibly TRBD1 on 5 matching bases. The germline V gene encodes CDR1 SEHNR and CDR2 FQNEAQ (reference sequence). This CDR3 has 13 amino acids.

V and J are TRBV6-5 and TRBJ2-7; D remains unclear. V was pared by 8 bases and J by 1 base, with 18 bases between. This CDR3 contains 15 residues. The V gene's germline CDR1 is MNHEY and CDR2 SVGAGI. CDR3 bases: TGTGCCAGCTCTTGGGTCGGAGTTGAGTCCTACGAGCAGTACTTC. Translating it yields CASSWVGVESYEQYF.